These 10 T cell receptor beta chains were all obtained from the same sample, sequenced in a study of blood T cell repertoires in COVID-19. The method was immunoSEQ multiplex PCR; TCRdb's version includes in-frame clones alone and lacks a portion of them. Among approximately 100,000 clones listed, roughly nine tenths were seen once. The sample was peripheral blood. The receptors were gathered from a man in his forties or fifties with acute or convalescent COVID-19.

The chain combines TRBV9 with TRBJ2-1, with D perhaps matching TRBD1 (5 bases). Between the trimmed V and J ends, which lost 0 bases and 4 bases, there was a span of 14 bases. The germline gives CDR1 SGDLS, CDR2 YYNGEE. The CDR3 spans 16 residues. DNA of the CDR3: TGTGCCAGCAGCGTAGGGGAAGGGGTCGTTTACAATGAGCAGTTCTTC. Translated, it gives CASSVGEGVVYNEQFF.

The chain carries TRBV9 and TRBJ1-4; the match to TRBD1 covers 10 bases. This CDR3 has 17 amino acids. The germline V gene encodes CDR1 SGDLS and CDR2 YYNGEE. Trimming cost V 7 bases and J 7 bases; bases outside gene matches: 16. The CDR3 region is CASHYGTGVPEGEKLFF. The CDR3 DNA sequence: TGTGCCAGCCACTACGGGACAGGGGTTCCCGAAGGTGAAAAACTGTTTTTT.

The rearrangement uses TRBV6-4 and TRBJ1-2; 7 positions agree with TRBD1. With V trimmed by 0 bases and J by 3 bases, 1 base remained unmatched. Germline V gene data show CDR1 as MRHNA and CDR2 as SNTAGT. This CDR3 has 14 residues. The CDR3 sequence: CASSDSTGYYGYTF. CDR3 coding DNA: TGTGCCAGCAGTGACTCGACAGGGTACTATGGCTACACCTTC.

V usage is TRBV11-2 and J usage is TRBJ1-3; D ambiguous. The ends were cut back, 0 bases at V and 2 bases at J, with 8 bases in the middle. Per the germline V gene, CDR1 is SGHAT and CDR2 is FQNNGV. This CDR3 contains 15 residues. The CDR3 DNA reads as TGTGCCAGCAGCTTAGAGGCAGTTACTGGAAACACCATATATTTT. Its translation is CASSLEAVTGNTIYF.

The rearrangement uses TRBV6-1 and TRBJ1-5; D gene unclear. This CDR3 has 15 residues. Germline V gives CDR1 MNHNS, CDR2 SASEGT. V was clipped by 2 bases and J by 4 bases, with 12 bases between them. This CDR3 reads CASSEFRGLNQPQHF. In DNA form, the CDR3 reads TGTGCCAGCAGTGAATTTCGGGGATTAAATCAGCCCCAGCATTTT.

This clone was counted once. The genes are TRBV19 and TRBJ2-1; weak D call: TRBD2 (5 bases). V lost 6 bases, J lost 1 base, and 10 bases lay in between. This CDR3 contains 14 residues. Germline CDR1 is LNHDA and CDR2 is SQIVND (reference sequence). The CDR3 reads CASRPGSSYNEQFF. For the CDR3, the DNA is TGTGCCAGTAGACCGGGGTCTTCCTACAATGAGCAGTTCTTC.

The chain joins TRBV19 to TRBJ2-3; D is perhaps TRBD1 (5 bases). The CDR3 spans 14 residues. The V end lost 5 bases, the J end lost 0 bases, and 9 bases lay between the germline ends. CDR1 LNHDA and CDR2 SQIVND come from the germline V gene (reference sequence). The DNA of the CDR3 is TGTGCCAGTAGTCGCAGACAGAGCACAGATACGCAGTATTTT. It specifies CASSRRQSTDTQYF.

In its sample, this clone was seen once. The chain's CDR3 is CASSIGAGGGNQPQHF. The CDR3 bases are TGTGCCAGCAGCATCGGGGCAGGGGGTGGCAATCAGCCCCAGCATTTT. The genes are TRBV7-6 and TRBJ1-5, with 7 bases lining up with TRBD1. The CDR3 has 16 amino acids. CDR1 and CDR2 from the germline V gene are SGHVS and FNYEAQ. The V segment lost 5 bases and the J segment 2 bases; nucleotides outside the gene matches: 9.

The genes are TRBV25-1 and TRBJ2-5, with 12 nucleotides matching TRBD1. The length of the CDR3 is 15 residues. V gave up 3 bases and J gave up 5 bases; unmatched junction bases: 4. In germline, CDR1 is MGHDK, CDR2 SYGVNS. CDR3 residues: CASSEGQGARETQYF. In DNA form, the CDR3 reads TGTGCCAGCAGTGAGGGACAGGGGGCGCGCGAGACCCAGTACTTC.

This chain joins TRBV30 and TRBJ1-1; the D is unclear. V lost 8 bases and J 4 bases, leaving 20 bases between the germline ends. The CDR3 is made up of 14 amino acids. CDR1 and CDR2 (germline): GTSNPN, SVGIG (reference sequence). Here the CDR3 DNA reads TGTGCCGTTGGAAAGGAGGCCCGAGGCACTGAAGCTTTCTTT. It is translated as CAVGKEARGTEAFF.